This T cell receptor (beta chain) is drawn from a study of CD8 T cells in ankylosing spondylitis. This clonotype was picked up a small number of times. The target antigen is unknown. Study-wide results and limits: Before this, some motif variants had been reported in reactive arthritis synovial fluid and blood. Disease-associated clones were reportedly significantly overrepresented in matched ankylosing spondylitis synovial fluid.

One entry per CDR3 protein, called by TCRdb with MiXCR from the 5' RACE reads. The sample shows over 95,000 distinct CDR3 sequences, about 8% of them seen only once. This CDR3 spans 15 amino acids. V shed 5 bases and J shed 2 bases, with 16 bases lying between them. Germline V gives CDR1 LGHNA, CDR2 YNFKEQ. The TCR sequence derives from a male donor with ankylosing spondylitis or in good health (not recorded which). The sample consisted of blood, either unsorted or a sorted T cell fraction (not recorded which). This chain connects TRBV4-2 to TRBJ2-7; D is unclear. CDR3 protein: CASSSTWLEAYEQYF. CDR3 bases: TGTGCCAGCAGCAGTACGTGGCTAGAAGCCTACGAGCAGTACTTC.